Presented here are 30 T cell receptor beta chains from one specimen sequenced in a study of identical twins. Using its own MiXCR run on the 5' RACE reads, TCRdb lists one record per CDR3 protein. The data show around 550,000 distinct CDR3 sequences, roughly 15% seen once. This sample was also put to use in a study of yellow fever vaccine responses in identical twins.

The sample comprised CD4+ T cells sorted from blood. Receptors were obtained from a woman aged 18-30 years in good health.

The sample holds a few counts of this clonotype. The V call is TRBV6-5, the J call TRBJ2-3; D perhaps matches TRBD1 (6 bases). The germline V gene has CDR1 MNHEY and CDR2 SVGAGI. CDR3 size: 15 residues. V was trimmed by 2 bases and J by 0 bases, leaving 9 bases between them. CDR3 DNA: TGTGCCAGCAGTTACACGACAGGTAGCACAGATACGCAGTATTTT. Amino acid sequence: CASSYTTGSTDTQYF.

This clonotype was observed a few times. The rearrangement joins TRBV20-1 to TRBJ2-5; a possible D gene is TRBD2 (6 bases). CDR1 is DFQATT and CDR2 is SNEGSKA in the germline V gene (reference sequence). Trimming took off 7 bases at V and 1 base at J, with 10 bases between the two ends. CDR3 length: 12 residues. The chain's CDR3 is CSGLGGQETQYF. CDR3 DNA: TGCAGTGGGCTCGGGGGCCAAGAGACCCAGTACTTC.

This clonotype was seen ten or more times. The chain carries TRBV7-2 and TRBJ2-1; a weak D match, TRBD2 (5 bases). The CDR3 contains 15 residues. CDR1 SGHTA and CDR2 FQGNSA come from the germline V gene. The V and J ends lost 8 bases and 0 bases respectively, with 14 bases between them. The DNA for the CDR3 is TGTGCCAGCTGTTCAACGGGGTACTCCTACAATGAGCAGTTCTTC. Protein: CASCSTGYSYNEQFF.

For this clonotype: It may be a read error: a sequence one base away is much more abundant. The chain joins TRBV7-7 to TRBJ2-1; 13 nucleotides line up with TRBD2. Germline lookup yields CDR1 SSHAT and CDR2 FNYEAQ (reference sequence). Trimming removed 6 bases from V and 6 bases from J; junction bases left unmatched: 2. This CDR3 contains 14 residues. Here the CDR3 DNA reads TGTGCCAGCAGGCGGACTAGCGGGAGCAATGAGCAGTTCTTC. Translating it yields CASRRTSGSNEQFF.

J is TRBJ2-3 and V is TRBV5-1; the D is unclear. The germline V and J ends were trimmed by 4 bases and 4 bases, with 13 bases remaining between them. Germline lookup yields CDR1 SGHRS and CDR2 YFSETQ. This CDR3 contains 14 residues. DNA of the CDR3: TGCGCCAGCAGCGAGGCTCAATCCCCAGATACGCAGTATTTT. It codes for CASSEAQSPDTQYF.

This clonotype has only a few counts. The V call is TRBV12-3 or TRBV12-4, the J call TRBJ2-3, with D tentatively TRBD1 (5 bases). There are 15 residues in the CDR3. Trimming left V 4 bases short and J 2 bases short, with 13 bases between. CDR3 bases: TGTGCCAGCAGTTCAAAGGTCAGGGCCACAGATACGCAGTATTTT. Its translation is CASSSKVRATDTQYF.

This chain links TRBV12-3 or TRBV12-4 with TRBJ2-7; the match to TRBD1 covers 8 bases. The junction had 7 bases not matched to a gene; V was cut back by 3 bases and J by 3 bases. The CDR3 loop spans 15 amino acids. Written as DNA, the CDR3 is TGTGCCAGCAGTTTGAAGCAGGGGGCGAACTACGAGCAGTACTTC. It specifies CASSLKQGANYEQYF.

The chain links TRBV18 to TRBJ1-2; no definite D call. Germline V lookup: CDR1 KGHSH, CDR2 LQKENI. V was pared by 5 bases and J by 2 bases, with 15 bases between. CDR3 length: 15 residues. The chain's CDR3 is CASSDGWGKNYGYTF. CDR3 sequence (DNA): TGTGCCAGCTCAGATGGTTGGGGAAAAAACTATGGCTACACCTTC.

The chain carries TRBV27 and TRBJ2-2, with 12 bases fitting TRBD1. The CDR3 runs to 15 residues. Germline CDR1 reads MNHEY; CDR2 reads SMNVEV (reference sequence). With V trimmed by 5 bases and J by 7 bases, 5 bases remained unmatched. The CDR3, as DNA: TGTGCCAGCAGTCCGGGACAGGGGGCAGTCGGGGAGCTGTTTTTT. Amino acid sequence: CASSPGQGAVGELFF.

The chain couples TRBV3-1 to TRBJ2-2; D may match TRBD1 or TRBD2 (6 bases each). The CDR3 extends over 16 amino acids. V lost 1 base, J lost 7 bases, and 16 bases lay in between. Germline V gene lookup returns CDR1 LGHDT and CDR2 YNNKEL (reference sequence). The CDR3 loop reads CASSQVSSGAGGELFF. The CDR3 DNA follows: TGTGCCAGCAGCCAAGTGTCATCGGGGGCCGGCGGGGAGCTGTTTTTT. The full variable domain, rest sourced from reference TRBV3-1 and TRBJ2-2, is DTAVSQTPKYLVTQMGNDKSIKCEQNLGHDTMYWYKQDSKKFLKIMFSYNNKELIINETVPNRFSPKSPDKAHLNLHINSLELGDSAVYFCASSQVSSGAGGELFFGEGSRLTVL.

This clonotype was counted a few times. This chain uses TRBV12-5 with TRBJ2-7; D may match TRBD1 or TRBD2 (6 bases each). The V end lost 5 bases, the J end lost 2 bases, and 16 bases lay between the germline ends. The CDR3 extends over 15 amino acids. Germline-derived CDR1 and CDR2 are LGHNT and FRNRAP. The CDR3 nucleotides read TGTGCTAGTGGTATGGGGGGCACGGAGACCTACGAGCAGTACTTC. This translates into CASGMGGTETYEQYF.

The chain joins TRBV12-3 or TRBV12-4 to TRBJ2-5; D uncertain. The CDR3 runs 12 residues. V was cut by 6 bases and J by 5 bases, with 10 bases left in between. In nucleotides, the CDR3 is TGTGCCAGCAGATACGTCGGGGAGACCCAGTACTTC. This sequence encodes CASRYVGETQYF.

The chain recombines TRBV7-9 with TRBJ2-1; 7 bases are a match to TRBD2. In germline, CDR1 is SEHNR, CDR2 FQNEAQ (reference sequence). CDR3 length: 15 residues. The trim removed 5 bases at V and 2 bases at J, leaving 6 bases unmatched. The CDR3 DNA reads TGTGCCAGCAGCACGACTAGCCGTACCTACAATGAGCAGTTCTTC. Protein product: CASSTTSRTYNEQFF.

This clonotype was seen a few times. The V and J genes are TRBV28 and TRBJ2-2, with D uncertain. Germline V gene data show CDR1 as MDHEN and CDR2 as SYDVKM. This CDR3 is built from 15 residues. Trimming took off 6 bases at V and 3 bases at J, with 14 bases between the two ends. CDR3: CASSKTAPDTGELFF. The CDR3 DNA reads TGTGCCAGCAGCAAGACGGCGCCGGACACCGGGGAGCTGTTTTTT. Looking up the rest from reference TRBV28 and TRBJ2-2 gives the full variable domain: DVKVTQSSRYLVKRTGEKVFLECVQDMDHENMFWYRQDPGLGLRLIYFSYDVKMKEKGDIPEGYSVSREKKERFSLILESASTNQTSMYLCASSKTAPDTGELFFGEGSRLTVL.

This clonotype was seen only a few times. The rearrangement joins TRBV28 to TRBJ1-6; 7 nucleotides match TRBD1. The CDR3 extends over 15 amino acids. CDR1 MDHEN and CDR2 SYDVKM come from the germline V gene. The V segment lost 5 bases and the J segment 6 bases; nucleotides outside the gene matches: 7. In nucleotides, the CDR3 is TGTGCCAGCAGTCCCCAGGACAGGATTAATTCACCCCTCCACTTT. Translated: CASSPQDRINSPLHF.

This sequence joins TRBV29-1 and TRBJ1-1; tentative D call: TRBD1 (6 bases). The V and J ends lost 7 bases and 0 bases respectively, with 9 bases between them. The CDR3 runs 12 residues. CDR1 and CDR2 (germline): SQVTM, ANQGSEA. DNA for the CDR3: TGCAGCGCAGACAGGTTGAACACTGAAGCTTTCTTT. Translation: CSADRLNTEAFF.

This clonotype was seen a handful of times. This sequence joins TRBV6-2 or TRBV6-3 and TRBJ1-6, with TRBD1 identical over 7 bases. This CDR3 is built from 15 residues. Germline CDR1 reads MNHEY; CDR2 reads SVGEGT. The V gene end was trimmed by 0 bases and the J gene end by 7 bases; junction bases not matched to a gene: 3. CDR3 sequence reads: CASSYSGQLNSPLHF. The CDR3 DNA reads TGTGCCAGCAGTTACTCGGGACAGTTAAATTCACCCCTCCACTTT.

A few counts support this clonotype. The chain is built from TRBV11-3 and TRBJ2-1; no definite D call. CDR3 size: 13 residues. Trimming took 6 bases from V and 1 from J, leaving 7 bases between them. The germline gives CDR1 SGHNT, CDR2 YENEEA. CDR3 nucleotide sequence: TGTGCCAGCAGATGGACGTCCTACAATGAGCAGTTCTTC. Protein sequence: CASRWTSYNEQFF.

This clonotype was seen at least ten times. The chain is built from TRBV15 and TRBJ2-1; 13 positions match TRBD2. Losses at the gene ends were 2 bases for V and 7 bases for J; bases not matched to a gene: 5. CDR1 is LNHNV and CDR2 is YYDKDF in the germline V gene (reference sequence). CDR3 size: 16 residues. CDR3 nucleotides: TGTGCCACCAGCAGATGGACTAGCGGGGGAAGGAATGAGCAGTTCTTC. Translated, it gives CATSRWTSGGRNEQFF.

The CDR3 is CSVDTQGHGYTF. DNA of the CDR3: TGCAGCGTTGATACCCAGGGCCATGGCTACACCTTC. This chain uses TRBV29-1 with TRBJ1-2; tentative D call: TRBD1 (5 bases). V dropped 3 bases and J dropped 6 bases, with 11 bases sitting between them. The CDR3 loop spans 12 amino acids. The germline CDR1 and CDR2 sequences are SQVTM and ANQGSEA.

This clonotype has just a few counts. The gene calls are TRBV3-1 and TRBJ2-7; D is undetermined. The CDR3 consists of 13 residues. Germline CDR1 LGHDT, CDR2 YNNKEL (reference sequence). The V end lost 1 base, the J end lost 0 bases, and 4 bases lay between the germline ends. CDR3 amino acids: CASSQGISYEQYF. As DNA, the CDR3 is TGTGCCAGCAGCCAAGGCATCTCCTACGAGCAGTACTTC.

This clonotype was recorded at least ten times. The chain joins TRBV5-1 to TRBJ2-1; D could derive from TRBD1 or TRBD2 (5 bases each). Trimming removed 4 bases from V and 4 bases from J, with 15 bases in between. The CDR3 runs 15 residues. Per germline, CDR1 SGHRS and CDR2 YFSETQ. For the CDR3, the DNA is TGCGCCAGCAGCCCCCCGGGACCAGGATACAATGAGCAGTTCTTC. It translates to CASSPPGPGYNEQFF.

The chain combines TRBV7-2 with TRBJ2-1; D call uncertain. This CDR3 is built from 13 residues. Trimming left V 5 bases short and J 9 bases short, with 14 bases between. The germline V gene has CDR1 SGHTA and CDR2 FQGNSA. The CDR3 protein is CASSRPWDREQFF. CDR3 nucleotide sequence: TGTGCCAGCAGCCGCCCTTGGGATCGTGAGCAGTTCTTC.

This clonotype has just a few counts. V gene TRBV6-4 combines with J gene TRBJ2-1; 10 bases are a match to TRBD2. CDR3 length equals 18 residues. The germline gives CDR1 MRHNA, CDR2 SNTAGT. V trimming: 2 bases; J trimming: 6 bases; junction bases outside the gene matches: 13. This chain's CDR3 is CASSDRGRRAGGRNEQFF. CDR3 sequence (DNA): TGTGCCAGCAGTGACAGGGGGCGACGAGCGGGAGGGCGCAATGAGCAGTTCTTC.

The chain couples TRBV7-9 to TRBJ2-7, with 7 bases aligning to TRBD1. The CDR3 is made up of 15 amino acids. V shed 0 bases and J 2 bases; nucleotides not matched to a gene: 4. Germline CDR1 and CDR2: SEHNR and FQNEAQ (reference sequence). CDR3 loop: CASSLAGQRTYEQYF. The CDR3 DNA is TGTGCCAGCAGCTTAGCGGGACAGCGGACCTACGAGCAGTACTTC.

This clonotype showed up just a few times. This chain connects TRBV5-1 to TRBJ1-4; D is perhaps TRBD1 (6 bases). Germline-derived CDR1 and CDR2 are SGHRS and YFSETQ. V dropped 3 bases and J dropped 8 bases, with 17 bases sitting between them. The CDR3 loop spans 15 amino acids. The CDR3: CASSSTTGLYEKLFF. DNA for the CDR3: TGCGCCAGCAGCTCAACCACAGGGCTCTACGAAAAACTGTTTTTT.

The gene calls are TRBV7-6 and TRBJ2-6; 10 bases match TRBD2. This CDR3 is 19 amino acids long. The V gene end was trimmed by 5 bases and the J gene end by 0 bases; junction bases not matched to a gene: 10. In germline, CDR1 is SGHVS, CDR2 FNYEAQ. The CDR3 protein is CASSTRTSGGFSGANVLTF. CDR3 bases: TGTGCCAGCAGCACCCGGACTAGCGGAGGTTTCTCTGGGGCCAACGTCCTGACTTTC.

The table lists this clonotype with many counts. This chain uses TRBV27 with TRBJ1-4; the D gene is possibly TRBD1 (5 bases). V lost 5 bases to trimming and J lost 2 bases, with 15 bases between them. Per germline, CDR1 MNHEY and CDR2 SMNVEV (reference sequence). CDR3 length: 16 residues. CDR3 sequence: CASSLPPGPTNEKLFF. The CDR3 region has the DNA TGTGCCAGCAGTCTCCCACCAGGGCCCACTAATGAAAAACTGTTTTTT.

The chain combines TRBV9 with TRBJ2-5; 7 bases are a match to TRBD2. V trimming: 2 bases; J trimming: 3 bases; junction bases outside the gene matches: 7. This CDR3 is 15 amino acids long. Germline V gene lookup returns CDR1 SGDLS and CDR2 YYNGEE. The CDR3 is CASSVLADLEETQYF. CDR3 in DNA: TGTGCCAGCAGCGTCCTAGCGGATCTTGAAGAGACCCAGTACTTC.

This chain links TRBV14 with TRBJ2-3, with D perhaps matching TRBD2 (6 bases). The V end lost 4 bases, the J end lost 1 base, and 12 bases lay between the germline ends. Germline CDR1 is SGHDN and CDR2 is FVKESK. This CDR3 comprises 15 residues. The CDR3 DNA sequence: TGTGCCAGCAGCCCACTAGCACATGGCACAGATACGCAGTATTTT. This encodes CASSPLAHGTDTQYF.